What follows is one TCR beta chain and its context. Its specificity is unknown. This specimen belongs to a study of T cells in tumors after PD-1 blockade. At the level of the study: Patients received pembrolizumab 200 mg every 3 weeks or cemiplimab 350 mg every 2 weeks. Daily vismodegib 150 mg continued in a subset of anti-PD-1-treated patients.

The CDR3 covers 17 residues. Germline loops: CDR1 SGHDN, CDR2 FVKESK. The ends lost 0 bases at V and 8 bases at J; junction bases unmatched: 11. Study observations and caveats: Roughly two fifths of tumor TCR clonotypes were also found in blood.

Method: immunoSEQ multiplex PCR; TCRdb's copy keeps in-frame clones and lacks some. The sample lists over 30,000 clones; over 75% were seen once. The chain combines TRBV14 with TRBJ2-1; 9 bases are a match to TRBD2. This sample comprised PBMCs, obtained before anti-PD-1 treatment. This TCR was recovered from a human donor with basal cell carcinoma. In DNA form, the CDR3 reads TGTGCCAGCAGCCAAGATAGGACGGTAGCGGGAGCCTATGAGCAGTTCTTC. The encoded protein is CASSQDRTVAGAYEQFF.